The 28 T cell receptor beta chains below come from one sample, sequenced in a study of T cell repertoires in cytomegalovirus infection. TCRdb redid the calling of the reads with MiXCR, one entry per CDR3 protein. The sample gives some 280,000 distinct CDR3 sequences, roughly an eighth of which show up once; roughly 8.9% is in the top ten. Sequenced material: PBMCs. These receptors originate from a human donor in good health (CMV status not recorded). Some clones in this sample may be carry-over from other donors' samples.

This clonotype showed up many times. The J gene is TRBJ1-1, the V gene TRBV7-2; D unclear. CDR1 and CDR2 from the germline V gene are SGHTA and FQGNSA. V was shortened by 4 bases and J by 5 bases, with 14 bases between the two germline ends. CDR3 size: 14 residues. For the CDR3, the DNA is TGTGCCAGCAGCTCATATGTTTATAGGACTGAAGCTTTCTTT. This encodes CASSSYVYRTEAFF.

This clonotype has only a few counts. V is TRBV2 and J is TRBJ2-7; D not resolved. V lost 6 bases and J 4 bases, leaving 4 bases between the germline ends. CDR3 length: 10 amino acids. CDR1 and CDR2 from the germline V gene are SNHLY and FYNNEI. CDR3 DNA: TGTGCCAGCAGAGAATACGAGCAGTACTTC. As protein: CASREYEQYF.

This clonotype was observed many times. This chain uses TRBV7-2 with TRBJ2-7; no reliable D call. The V end was cut by 0 bases, the J end by 6 bases, with 12 bases between. CDR3 length: 14 residues. Germline V gives CDR1 SGHTA, CDR2 FQGNSA. CDR3: CASSLASMLSEQYF. Written as DNA, the CDR3 is TGTGCCAGCAGCTTAGCAAGTATGCTCTCCGAGCAGTACTTC.

This clonotype was seen a few times. The chain employs TRBV7-9 and TRBJ2-2; D gene uncertain. V was clipped by 1 base and J by 5 bases, with 11 bases between them. The germline CDR1 and CDR2 sequences are SEHNR and FQNEAQ (reference sequence). The CDR3 runs 15 residues. The chain's CDR3 is CASSLDRVATGELFF. Written as DNA, the CDR3 is TGTGCCAGCAGCTTAGACCGGGTTGCGACCGGGGAGCTGTTTTTT.

The chain couples TRBV2 to TRBJ2-3, with TRBD2 matching over 10 bases. The CDR3 is made up of 15 amino acids. The ends lost 4 bases at V and 4 bases at J; junction bases unmatched: 5. The germline V gene has CDR1 SNHLY and CDR2 FYNNEI. The CDR3 reads CASSVLAGGSDTQYF. The DNA for the CDR3 is TGTGCCAGCAGTGTCTTAGCGGGGGGATCAGATACGCAGTATTTT.

The V gene is TRBV7-6, the J gene TRBJ2-1; 7 bases line up with TRBD2. V trimming: 5 bases; J trimming: 2 bases; junction bases outside the gene matches: 6. This CDR3 region has 15 residues. CDR1 and CDR2 (germline): SGHVS, FNYEAQ. CDR3 in amino acids: CASSGRDYTYNEQFF. In DNA form, the CDR3 reads TGTGCCAGCAGCGGACGGGACTACACCTACAATGAGCAGTTCTTC.

V usage is TRBV20-1 and J usage is TRBJ2-1, with D possibly TRBD2 on 5 matching bases. The CDR3 contains 16 residues. The V end was cut by 0 bases, the J end by 5 bases, with 17 bases between. Germline CDR1 and CDR2: DFQATT and SNEGSKA (reference sequence). CDR3 sequence (DNA): TGCAGTGCTAGAGATCCAGCTAGCTCTTTAGACAATGAGCAGTTCTTC. This codes for CSARDPASSLDNEQFF.

This clonotype was found many times. The chain uses TRBV7-9 and TRBJ2-1; 15 bases agree with TRBD2. Germline assignment: CDR1 SEHNR and CDR2 FQNEAQ (reference sequence). V lost 4 bases to trimming and J lost 7 bases; unmatched junction nucleotides: 5. The CDR3 runs to 16 residues. CDR3 region: CASSSPGTSGGNEQFF. In DNA form, the CDR3 reads TGTGCCAGCAGCTCTCCCGGGACTAGCGGGGGGAATGAGCAGTTCTTC.

This clonotype has a count of ten or more. The J gene is TRBJ2-2, the V gene TRBV7-9, with D perhaps being TRBD1 or TRBD2 (5 bases each). V lost 5 bases, J lost 5 bases, and 15 bases lay in between. The germline gives CDR1 SEHNR, CDR2 FQNEAQ (reference sequence). This CDR3 contains 15 residues. CDR3 region: CASSLGGEGTGELFF. The DNA of the CDR3 is TGTGCCAGCAGCCTAGGTGGAGAGGGGACCGGGGAGCTGTTTTTT.

This clonotype showed up just a few times. J is TRBJ2-1 and V is TRBV25-1, with D perhaps matching TRBD2 (7 bases). The germline V gene has CDR1 MGHDK and CDR2 SYGVNS. The CDR3 consists of 17 residues. V lost 2 bases to trimming and J lost 8 bases, with 22 bases between them. This CDR3 is CASSEVGGGGSFHEQFF. The CDR3 DNA reads as TGTGCCAGCAGTGAAGTGGGGGGCGGGGGCTCTTTTCATGAGCAGTTCTTC.

This clonotype has a handful of counts. The chain is built from TRBV20-1 and TRBJ2-4, with D hard to call. This CDR3 has 13 amino acids. V gave up 4 bases and J gave up 0 bases, with 7 bases separating them. Germline V gives CDR1 DFQATT, CDR2 SNEGSKA (reference sequence). The CDR3 protein is CSAKELAKNIQYF. DNA of the CDR3: TGCAGTGCTAAGGAGTTAGCCAAAAACATTCAGTACTTC.

As to this clonotype: Possible read error: a much larger clone is one base away. This chain connects TRBV12-3 or TRBV12-4 to TRBJ1-2; no firm D call. The germline V and J ends were trimmed by 7 bases and 7 bases, with 16 bases remaining between them. CDR3 length: 13 amino acids. The CDR3 region has the DNA TGTGCCAGCACCCCCGGCGCGGGCTGTGGCTACACCTTC. Translating gives CASTPGAGCGYTF.

The V gene is TRBV5-8, the J gene TRBJ2-3; D is undetermined. In germline, CDR1 is SGHTS, CDR2 YDEGEE. V was pared by 0 bases and J by 5 bases, with 13 bases between. CDR3 size: 15 residues. The CDR3 DNA is TGTGCCAGCAGCTTGGTGGGGAACGGAGAAGATACGCAGTATTTT. Translated: CASSLVGNGEDTQYF.

The chain carries TRBV20-1 and TRBJ2-7, with TRBD2 identical over 13 bases. This CDR3 comprises 14 residues. Trimming at V came to 5 bases and at J to 2 bases, leaving 3 bases not matched to a gene. Germline assignment: CDR1 DFQATT and CDR2 SNEGSKA (reference sequence). The CDR3 DNA sequence: TGCAGTGCTTCCGGACTAGCGGGGGCCTACGAGCAGTACTTC. Translating gives CSASGLAGAYEQYF.

This clonotype was seen ten or more times. The chain employs TRBV11-2 and TRBJ2-2; a possible D gene is TRBD2 (5 bases). The germline V and J ends were trimmed by 1 base and 6 bases, with 9 bases remaining between them. Per germline, CDR1 SGHAT and CDR2 FQNNGV. The CDR3 runs to 14 residues. This CDR3 is CASSLGWEPGELFF. The CDR3, as DNA: TGTGCCAGCAGCTTAGGGTGGGAGCCCGGGGAGCTGTTTTTT.

This clonotype was seen a handful of times. V is TRBV27 and J is TRBJ2-1, with unresolved D. Germline CDR1 is MNHEY and CDR2 is SMNVEV (reference sequence). CDR3 length: 14 amino acids. V was clipped by 6 bases and J by 3 bases, with 12 bases between them. CDR3 coding DNA: TGTGCCAGCAGCTGGGGTCGGAACTACAATGAGCAGTTCTTC. It yields the protein CASSWGRNYNEQFF.

A few counts support this clonotype. This sequence joins TRBV7-3 and TRBJ2-3; D remains ambiguous. In germline, CDR1 is SGHTA, CDR2 FQGTGA. The length of the CDR3 is 13 residues. Trimming removed 3 bases from V and 3 bases from J, with 7 bases in between. The CDR3 DNA reads as TGTGCCAGCAGCTTCCAGTTGACAGATACGCAGTATTTT. It encodes CASSFQLTDTQYF.

This clonotype was detected many times. This chain links TRBV15 with TRBJ1-3, with 7 nucleotides matching TRBD1. CDR3 length: 18 residues. The V gene's germline CDR1 is LNHNV and CDR2 YYDKDF (reference sequence). J was trimmed by 2 bases and V by 0 bases; bases with no gene match: 10. CDR3: CATSRDPPQQGTGNTIYF. The CDR3 DNA reads as TGTGCCACCAGCAGAGATCCCCCGCAACAGGGGACTGGAAACACCATATATTTT.

The sample holds a few counts of this clonotype. As DNA, the CDR3 is TGCAGTGCTCCCTTACAGGGGAGTGTTGCCTACGAGCAGTACTTC. Residues: CSAPLQGSVAYEQYF. The rearrangement links TRBV20-1 to TRBJ2-7; 7 nucleotides align to TRBD1. V lost 5 bases and J lost 2; bases outside the gene matches: 12. Germline V gene lookup returns CDR1 DFQATT and CDR2 SNEGSKA (reference sequence). This CDR3 comprises 15 residues.

The gene calls are TRBV29-1 and TRBJ2-2; 8 positions match TRBD1. CDR3 size: 15 residues. V lost 6 bases to trimming and J lost 2 bases; unmatched junction nucleotides: 8. Germline V gene lookup returns CDR1 SQVTM and CDR2 ANQGSEA. Here the CDR3 DNA reads TGCAGCGTGGGGGGCGGACAGGGAAACACCGGGGAGCTGTTTTTT. Protein sequence: CSVGGGQGNTGELFF.

This clonotype was recorded many times. The V and J genes are TRBV7-2 and TRBJ2-1; a weak D match, TRBD2 (5 bases). CDR1 is SGHTA and CDR2 is FQGNSA in the germline V gene. The CDR3 is 12 amino acids. The ends were cut back, 6 bases at V and 10 bases at J, with 13 bases in the middle. CDR3 bases: TGTGCCAGCAGTCAAACTAGAGACGAGCAGTTCTTC. Protein: CASSQTRDEQFF.

V gene TRBV24-1 combines with J gene TRBJ2-2; 8 bases align to TRBD2. The CDR3 consists of 16 residues. The V segment lost 7 bases and the J segment 1 base; nucleotides outside the gene matches: 7. Germline-derived CDR1 and CDR2 are KGHDR and SFDVKD. The chain's CDR3 is CATSGGLVLNTGELFF. The CDR3 DNA sequence: TGTGCCACCAGCGGGGGACTAGTCCTGAACACCGGGGAGCTGTTTTTT.

In its sample, this clonotype was seen many times. The chain combines TRBV7-2 with TRBJ2-7, with a weak D call TRBD2 (6 bases). V was pared by 4 bases and J by 7 bases, with 17 bases between. The CDR3 is 14 amino acids. Germline V lookup: CDR1 SGHTA, CDR2 FQGNSA. CDR3 sequence: CASSSMSSAGEQYF. CDR3 DNA sequence: TGTGCCAGCAGCTCGATGTCTAGCGCGGGAGAGCAGTACTTC.

The chain employs TRBV4-1 and TRBJ2-1; 8 nucleotides match TRBD2. The V gene end was trimmed by 4 bases and the J gene end by 2 bases; junction bases not matched to a gene: 10. Germline V CDR1 and CDR2: MGHRA, YSYEKL. CDR3 length: 17 residues. The CDR3 sequence is CASSPLGGGPTYNEQFF. CDR3 in DNA: TGCGCCAGCAGCCCACTCGGCGGGGGGCCTACCTACAATGAGCAGTTCTTC.

This clonotype was picked up a small number of times. The chain joins TRBV7-2 to TRBJ2-5; TRBD1 agrees at 10 bases. The CDR3 runs to 16 residues. Germline trimming cut 5 bases from V and 5 bases from J; bases unmatched to any gene: 11. Germline-derived CDR1 and CDR2 are SGHTA and FQGNSA. The CDR3 coding sequence is TGTGCCAGCAGCCTAGACAGGGGGCCGGGTTCGGAGACCCAGTACTTC. This codes for CASSLDRGPGSETQYF.

This clonotype has a count of ten or more. The CDR3 bases are TGTGCCAGCAGGCCGGCAGACTCCCTTGGAAACACCGGGGAGCTGTTTTTT. It yields the protein CASRPADSLGNTGELFF. This chain links TRBV6-2 or TRBV6-3 with TRBJ2-2; no definite D call. From germline, CDR1 is MNHEY and CDR2 SVGEGT. Trimming took 6 bases from V and 2 from J, leaving 19 bases between them. The CDR3 contains 17 residues.

For this clonotype: Being one base from a much bigger clone, this may be a read error. The J gene is TRBJ2-3, the V gene TRBV14, with 12 nucleotides matching TRBD1. The CDR3 loop spans 16 amino acids. Germline CDR1 SGHDN, CDR2 FVKESK. The CDR3 DNA follows: TGTGCCAGCAGCCCCTTGGGACAGGGGGCCACAGATACGAAGTATTTT. Protein sequence: CASSPLGQGATDTKYF.

The sample holds many counts of this clonotype. The V and J genes are TRBV7-9 and TRBJ2-7, with D unclear. The CDR3 contains 16 residues. Germline-derived CDR1 and CDR2 are SEHNR and FQNEAQ (reference sequence). Trimming removed 1 base at V and 2 bases at J, with 15 bases between. CDR3 amino acids: CASSLEVGQFTYEQYF. DNA of the CDR3: TGTGCCAGCAGCTTAGAGGTGGGCCAGTTCACCTACGAGCAGTACTTC.